This T cell receptor (beta chain) was identified during a study of T cells after yellow fever vaccination. Trimming removed 8 bases from V and 3 bases from J, with 19 bases in between. From germline, CDR1 is DFQATT and CDR2 SNEGSKA (reference sequence). CDR3 length equals 14 residues. This clonotype was seen at least ten times. Its antigen is unknown. TCRdb redid the calling of the 5' RACE reads with MiXCR, one entry per CDR3 protein. The repertoire holds under 250,000 distinct CDR3 sequences, with 2.5% to 3.5% as singletons. Points from the study as a whole: Clonotype sharing between CD4 and CD8 compartments was small.

This rearrangement joins TRBV20-1 to TRBJ2-5, with D hard to call. Sequencing used CD4+ T cells sorted from PBMCs, obtained 10 days after the yellow fever booster vaccination. This clonotype was sampled from a man younger than 30 who received the YFV17D yellow fever vaccine. The CDR3 spells CSQPTDVGKETQYF. CDR3 nucleotide sequence: TGCAGTCAACCGACGGACGTAGGCAAAGAGACCCAGTACTTC.